This TCR beta chain was captured in a study of blood T cells in healthy people across ages. This clonotype occurred a few times. The antigen is undetermined. The CDR3 spans 14 residues. Germline CDR1 SGHRS, CDR2 YFSETQ. With 3 bases clipped from V and 6 bases from J, the junction kept 8 bases outside the gene matches. Notes on the study in general: There were more naive CD4+ cells and higher diversity in long-lived donors than in aged donors. Measured against age, TCR beta diversity per million T cells decreased in a roughly linear manner.

With a J-beta primer mix and a sample-barcoded 5' primer, a second PCR ran roughly 6 to 11 cycles. Via MiXCR, TCRdb re-called the 5' RACE reads, giving one row per CDR3 protein. The sample comprises hundreds of thousands of distinct CDR3 sequences, around three fifths of which are singletons, and 35% to 40% rests with the top ten. Sequencing was performed on blood. The chain uses TRBV5-1 and TRBJ2-5; TRBD1 matches 7 bases. The receptor was derived from a man in his fifties or sixties in good health. DNA of the CDR3: TGCGCCAGCAGCTCGGGGCAGGGGGAACAGACCCAGTACTTC. Translation: CASSSGQGEQTQYF.